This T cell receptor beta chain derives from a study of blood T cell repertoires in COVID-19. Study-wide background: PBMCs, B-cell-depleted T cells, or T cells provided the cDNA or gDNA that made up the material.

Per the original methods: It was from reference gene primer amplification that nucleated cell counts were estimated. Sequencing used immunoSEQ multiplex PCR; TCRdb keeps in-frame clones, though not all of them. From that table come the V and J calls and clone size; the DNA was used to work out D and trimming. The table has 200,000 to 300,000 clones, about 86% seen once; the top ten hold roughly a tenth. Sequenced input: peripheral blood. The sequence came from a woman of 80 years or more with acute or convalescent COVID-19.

The CDR3 loop is CASSAMAGARGGFQETQYF. In DNA form, the CDR3 reads TGTGCCAGCAGCGCCATGGCAGGGGCCCGGGGGGGTTTCCAAGAGACCCAGTACTTC. The chain joins TRBV9 to TRBJ2-5, with 8 bases that match TRBD2. This CDR3 is 19 amino acids long. From germline, CDR1 is SGDLS and CDR2 YYNGEE. With 3 bases clipped from V and 1 base from J, the junction kept 17 bases outside the gene matches.